These 30 T cell receptor beta chains originate from one sample sequenced in a study of shared clonotypes between healthy human individuals. In the naive CD8 group, cells lacked CD45RO and were positively selected for CCR7, so terminally differentiated effector memory CD45RA+ cells were left out. Produced via immunoSEQ multiplex PCR; TCRdb's table is partial and in-frame only. In the table there are 750,000 to 1,000,000 clones, 80% to 95% of which are singletons. The sequenced sample was naive CD8+ T cells sorted from blood. The receptors come from a man aged 25-45 years in good health.

The chain recombines TRBV2 with TRBJ2-3, with D possibly TRBD2 on 6 matching bases. V was pared by 3 bases and J by 2 bases, with 9 bases between. Germline loops: CDR1 SNHLY, CDR2 FYNNEI. The CDR3 sequence is 14 residues long. CDR3 DNA: TGTGCCAGCAGTGAGGGGGGATTCACAGATACGCAGTATTTT. Translated, it gives CASSEGGFTDTQYF.

Turning to this clone: Other DNA sequences in the same sample also yield this CDR3. The chain links TRBV27 to TRBJ2-1; no definite D call. CDR1 MNHEY and CDR2 SMNVEV come from the germline V gene (reference sequence). This CDR3 is 11 amino acids long. The V end lost 3 bases, the J end lost 9 bases, and 6 bases lay between the germline ends. The CDR3 nucleotides read TGTGCCAGCAGTTTGGCCGGTGAGCAGTTCTTC. It encodes CASSLAGEQFF.

Only one count was recorded for this clone. The chain links TRBV2 to TRBJ1-4; D gene uncertain. The CDR3 length is 15 residues. Trimming took 4 bases from V and 0 from J, leaving 9 bases between them. The germline CDR1 and CDR2 sequences are SNHLY and FYNNEI. The DNA for the CDR3 is TGTGCCAGCAGTGGGACCGACGCAACTAATGAAAAACTGTTTTTT. This sequence encodes CASSGTDATNEKLFF.

As DNA, the CDR3 is TGTGCCAGCAGCTCTAGTAGGGGAGTTGAGCAGTTCTTC. It is translated as CASSSSRGVEQFF. The chain joins TRBV7-2 to TRBJ2-1; perhaps D is TRBD1 or TRBD2 (5 bases each). The germline V and J ends were trimmed by 4 bases and 9 bases, with 13 bases remaining between them. The CDR3 has 13 residues. The germline V gene has CDR1 SGHTA and CDR2 FQGNSA.

The V call is TRBV6-5, the J call TRBJ1-4; D ambiguous. Trimming shortened V by 5 bases and J by 6 bases, and 10 bases separated the two germline ends. The germline V gene has CDR1 MNHEY and CDR2 SVGAGI. CDR3 length: 13 amino acids. Here the CDR3 reads CASSRIGHEKLFF. The CDR3 DNA follows: TGTGCCAGCAGTAGGATCGGACATGAAAAACTGTTTTTT.

The rearrangement links TRBV10-3 to TRBJ2-7, with D unclear. The CDR3 loop spans 14 amino acids. The germline V and J ends were trimmed by 0 bases and 3 bases, with 9 bases remaining between them. Germline loops: CDR1 ENHRY, CDR2 SYGVKD. The chain's CDR3 is CAISESSTDYEQYF. CDR3 in DNA: TGTGCCATCAGTGAGTCGAGTACGGACTACGAGCAGTACTTC.

The chain recombines TRBV7-9 with TRBJ2-1; TRBD2 is a possible D gene (5 bases). This CDR3 has 16 residues. V lost 4 bases, J lost 1 base, and 14 bases lay in between. The germline V gene encodes CDR1 SEHNR and CDR2 FQNEAQ (reference sequence). CDR3 sequence (DNA): TGTGCCAGCAGCTCGGTCACCGGGGAATCCTACAATGAGCAGTTCTTC. Translating it yields CASSSVTGESYNEQFF.

The chain is built from TRBV7-2 and TRBJ2-1; 9 bases fit TRBD2. The V segment lost 5 bases and the J segment 5 bases; nucleotides outside the gene matches: 10. The CDR3 consists of 16 residues. Germline CDR1 SGHTA, CDR2 FQGNSA. The CDR3 coding sequence is TGTGCCAGCAGCCCGGGTGGGACTAGCTTTCACAATGAGCAGTTCTTC. This codes for CASSPGGTSFHNEQFF.

V gene TRBV7-9 combines with J gene TRBJ2-7; D is undetermined. Trimming took off 5 bases at V and 2 bases at J, with 10 bases between the two ends. CDR3 length: 13 amino acids. Germline V gene lookup returns CDR1 SEHNR and CDR2 FQNEAQ (reference sequence). Here the CDR3 reads CASSPDAAYEQYF. CDR3 coding DNA: TGTGCCAGCAGCCCGGACGCAGCCTACGAGCAGTACTTC.

The V and J genes are TRBV11-3 and TRBJ2-6, with D unclear. V was pared by 7 bases and J by 4 bases, with 11 bases between. From germline, CDR1 is SGHNT and CDR2 YENEEA. The CDR3 has 14 residues. In nucleotides, the CDR3 is TGTGCCAGCAATCCTCGAGGAGGGGCCAACGTCCTGACTTTC. It encodes CASNPRGGANVLTF.

The chain uses TRBV27 and TRBJ2-7, with D perhaps matching TRBD1 (5 bases). The ends were cut back, 0 bases at V and 2 bases at J, with 14 bases in the middle. This CDR3 contains 16 residues. Germline V gene data show CDR1 as MNHEY and CDR2 as SMNVEV (reference sequence). The CDR3 reads CASSLSPRQSAYEQYF. The CDR3 nucleotides read TGTGCCAGCAGTTTATCTCCGCGACAGTCAGCCTACGAGCAGTACTTC.

This rearrangement joins TRBV7-3 to TRBJ2-3, with a possible D match to TRBD2 (5 bases). Trimming removed 4 bases at V and 6 bases at J, with 11 bases between. The CDR3 runs 13 residues. Germline V gene lookup returns CDR1 SGHTA and CDR2 FQGTGA. CDR3 bases: TGTGCCAGCAGCTCCTTTAGGGAGGATACGCAGTATTTT. As protein: CASSSFREDTQYF.

This chain joins TRBV9 and TRBJ2-2; possibly TRBD1 for D (6 bases). This CDR3 comprises 13 residues. Trimming took 7 bases from V and 1 from J, leaving 8 bases between them. Germline V gives CDR1 SGDLS, CDR2 YYNGEE. The CDR3 DNA reads as TGTGCCAGCGGGGGCTTGAACACCGGGGAGCTGTTTTTT. It codes for CASGGLNTGELFF.

The CDR3 spells CATSPDSFLSYEQYF. CDR3 coding DNA: TGTGCCACCAGTCCCGACAGTTTCCTCTCCTACGAGCAGTACTTC. The V and J genes are TRBV15 and TRBJ2-7, with a possible D match to TRBD1 (5 bases). Germline loops: CDR1 LNHNV, CDR2 YYDKDF (reference sequence). Trimming left V 6 bases short and J 0 bases short, with 15 bases between. This CDR3 contains 15 residues.

This clone showed up just once. J is TRBJ1-2 and V is TRBV9; a possible D gene is TRBD1 (5 bases). V was cut by 3 bases and J by 5 bases, with 14 bases left in between. The CDR3 has 14 residues. The germline CDR1 and CDR2 sequences are SGDLS and YYNGEE. The CDR3 sequence is CASSAGGLQYGYTF. In DNA form, the CDR3 reads TGTGCCAGCAGCGCGGGGGGTCTCCAGTATGGCTACACCTTC.

V is TRBV28 and J is TRBJ1-1; maybe TRBD1 (6 bases). There are 14 residues in the CDR3. Germline V CDR1 and CDR2: MDHEN, SYDVKM. The germline V and J ends were trimmed by 7 bases and 4 bases, with 16 bases remaining between them. CDR3 in DNA: TGTGCCAGCACCCAGACGTGGGGGCGCACTGAAGCTTTCTTT. Translation gives CASTQTWGRTEAFF. The full variable domain, rest sourced from reference TRBV28 and TRBJ1-1, is DVKVTQSSRYLVKRTGEKVFLECVQDMDHENMFWYRQDPGLGLRLIYFSYDVKMKEKGDIPEGYSVSREKKERFSLILESASTNQTSMYLCASTQTWGRTEAFFGQGTRLTVV.

The DNA of the CDR3 is TGTGCCAGCAGTTCGGCAGGTGGAAATGAGCAGTTCTTC. Encoded protein: CASSSAGGNEQFF. This chain joins TRBV27 and TRBJ2-1; D not certain. The CDR3 is made up of 13 amino acids. Germline values: CDR1 MNHEY, CDR2 SMNVEV (reference sequence). The V gene lost 4 bases and the J gene lost 7 bases, with 11 bases spanning the gap.

The chain is built from TRBV29-1 and TRBJ2-1; 12 bases map to TRBD2. This CDR3 region has 14 residues. The germline gives CDR1 SQVTM, CDR2 ANQGSEA. J was trimmed by 9 bases and V by 4 bases; bases with no gene match: 7. In nucleotides, the CDR3 is TGCAGCGTTGTTGAGGGACTAGCGGGTCGTGAGCAGTTCTTC. This translates into CSVVEGLAGREQFF.

The V and J genes are TRBV19 and TRBJ1-1, with D possibly TRBD1 on 5 matching bases. Germline CDR1 and CDR2: LNHDA and SQIVND (reference sequence). V dropped 3 bases and J dropped 1 base, with 12 bases sitting between them. CDR3 length: 15 amino acids. CDR3 nucleotides: TGTGCCAGTAGTATTCCCTACAGGTCGAACACTGAAGCTTTCTTT. Its translation: CASSIPYRSNTEAFF.

V gene TRBV5-4 combines with J gene TRBJ1-1; D gene unclear. Germline V gene lookup returns CDR1 SGHNT and CDR2 YYREEE (reference sequence). The CDR3 contains 14 residues. The ends were cut back, 4 bases at V and 0 bases at J, with 10 bases in the middle. In nucleotides, the CDR3 is TGTGCCAGCAGCAATTCGCGATTGAACACTGAAGCTTTCTTT. Its protein product is CASSNSRLNTEAFF.

This clone was counted a single time. This chain uses TRBV5-5 with TRBJ2-3; D is tentatively TRBD1 or TRBD2 (6 bases each). The CDR3 has 12 residues. CDR1 SGHKS and CDR2 YYEKEE come from the germline V gene (reference sequence). The CDR3 DNA is TGTGTTTCGGAGGGGGAGGAAGATACGCAGTATTTT. It is translated as CVSEGEEDTQYF.

The chain uses TRBV28 and TRBJ2-7; TRBD2 is a possible D gene (5 bases). This CDR3 is built from 13 residues. Germline CDR1 and CDR2: MDHEN and SYDVKM. V dropped 5 bases and J dropped 7 bases, with 15 bases sitting between them. CDR3 coding DNA: TGTGCCAGCAGTCCGCTGGAAAGGGAGGAGCAGTACTTC. Residues: CASSPLEREEQYF.

The CDR3 nucleotides are TGTGCCAGCAGCCCTCTTCCTGGAAACACCATATATTTT. This sequence encodes CASSPLPGNTIYF. The chain links TRBV27 to TRBJ1-3; D ambiguous. Germline V gives CDR1 MNHEY, CDR2 SMNVEV (reference sequence). There are 13 residues in the CDR3. Trimming took 6 bases from V and 2 from J, leaving 8 bases between them.

This clone was observed once. The chain joins TRBV7-9 to TRBJ2-1; the D is unclear. The CDR3 runs to 14 residues. V gave up 0 bases and J gave up 5 bases, with 8 bases separating them. CDR1 is SEHNR, CDR2 FQNEAQ, per germline (reference sequence). The DNA of the CDR3 is TGTGCCAGCAGCTTAGCCTGGACGGACAATGAGCAGTTCTTC. Protein sequence: CASSLAWTDNEQFF.

In regard to this clone: Other DNA sequences in the same sample also yield this CDR3. The chain couples TRBV29-1 to TRBJ2-7; D not certain. Per germline, CDR1 SQVTM and CDR2 ANQGSEA. The V end was cut by 3 bases, the J end by 3 bases, with 9 bases between. CDR3 length equals 12 residues. The CDR3 spells CSVEGRGYEQYF. The DNA of the CDR3 is TGCAGCGTTGAGGGCCGAGGCTACGAGCAGTACTTC.

The chain uses TRBV27 and TRBJ2-3; tentative D call: TRBD2 (6 bases). Trimming removed 3 bases from V and 2 bases from J, with 9 bases in between. Germline loops: CDR1 MNHEY, CDR2 SMNVEV (reference sequence). The CDR3 spans 14 residues. CDR3 nucleotide sequence: TGTGCCAGCAGTTTGCGGGATATCACAGATACGCAGTATTTT. It codes for CASSLRDITDTQYF.

V gene TRBV5-1 combines with J gene TRBJ2-3; 13 bases line up with TRBD2. CDR3 size: 17 residues. Germline lookup yields CDR1 SGHRS and CDR2 YFSETQ. V gave up 2 bases and J gave up 0 bases; unmatched junction bases: 3. The CDR3 sequence is CASSLTSGRDSTDTQYF. The CDR3 nucleotides read TGCGCCAGCAGCTTAACTAGCGGGAGGGATAGCACAGATACGCAGTATTTT. The entire variable domain, with the rest obtained from reference TRBV5-1 and TRBJ2-3, is as follows: KAGVTQTPRYLIKTRGQQVTLSCSPISGHRSVSWYQQTPGQGLQFLFEYFSETQRNKGNFPGRFSGRQFSNSRSEMNVSTLELGDSALYLCASSLTSGRDSTDTQYFGPGTRLTVL.

CDR3 residues: CASRRDNNQPQHF. Here the CDR3 DNA reads TGTGCCAGCAGGAGGGACAACAATCAGCCCCAGCATTTT. The rearrangement joins TRBV2 to TRBJ1-5, with a possible D match to TRBD1 (6 bases). The ends were cut back, 6 bases at V and 3 bases at J, with 9 bases in the middle. The germline CDR1 and CDR2 sequences are SNHLY and FYNNEI. This CDR3 comprises 13 residues.

This chain uses TRBV27 with TRBJ2-1; D may be TRBD1 (5 bases). CDR3 length equals 15 residues. The germline V gene has CDR1 MNHEY and CDR2 SMNVEV (reference sequence). Deletions cut 10 bases from V and 2 bases from J, with 18 bases between. The CDR3 DNA reads as TGTGCCACCAAGAACTGGGGCCCCACCTACAATGAGCAGTTCTTC. It encodes CATKNWGPTYNEQFF.

The V call is TRBV6-5, the J call TRBJ2-1; 14 positions match TRBD2. The CDR3 runs 14 residues. With 7 bases clipped from V and 8 bases from J, the junction kept 4 bases outside the gene matches. Looked up from germline, CDR1 is MNHEY and CDR2 is SVGAGI. As DNA, the CDR3 is TGTGCCAGCACCCTGACTAGCGGGGGGGATGAGCAGTTCTTC. It yields the protein CASTLTSGGDEQFF.